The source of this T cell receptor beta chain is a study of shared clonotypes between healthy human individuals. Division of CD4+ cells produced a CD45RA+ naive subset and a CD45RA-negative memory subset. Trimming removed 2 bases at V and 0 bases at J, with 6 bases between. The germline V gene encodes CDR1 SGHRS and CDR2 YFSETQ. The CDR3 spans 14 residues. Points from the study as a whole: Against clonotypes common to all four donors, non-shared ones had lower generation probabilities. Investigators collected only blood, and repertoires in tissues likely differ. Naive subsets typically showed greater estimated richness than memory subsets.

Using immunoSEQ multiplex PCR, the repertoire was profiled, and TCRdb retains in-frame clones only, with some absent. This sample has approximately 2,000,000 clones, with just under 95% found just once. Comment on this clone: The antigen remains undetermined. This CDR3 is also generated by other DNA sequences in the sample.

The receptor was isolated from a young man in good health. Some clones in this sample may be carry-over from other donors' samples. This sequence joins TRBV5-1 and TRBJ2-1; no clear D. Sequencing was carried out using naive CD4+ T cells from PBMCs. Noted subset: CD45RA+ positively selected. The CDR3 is CASSFPSSYNEQFF. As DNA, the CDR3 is TGCGCCAGCAGCTTCCCCAGCTCCTACAATGAGCAGTTCTTC.